The 4 T cell receptor beta chains presented below share a single source sample, sequenced in a study of CD8+ T cells in alopecia areata. Sequencing relied on a cDNA template that was reverse transcribed from extracted RNA. This table comes from immunoSEQ multiplex PCR, and its TCRdb copy is limited to in-frame clones, with some not included. The repertoire consists of fewer than 110,000 clones, with 84% occurring once and the leading ten covering about 24%. Documented treatment: oral pan-JAK inhibitor, 5-10 mg twice daily. The sample consisted of CD8+ T cells sorted from blood, taken at week 24, from a patient treated with tofacitinib. The origin of the receptors is a human donor with alopecia areata.

The rearrangement uses TRBV6-5 and TRBJ1-3; D not certain. CDR1 and CDR2 (germline): MNHEY, SVGAGI. This CDR3 has 16 amino acids. Trimming took 0 bases from V and 3 from J, leaving 12 bases between them. DNA for the CDR3: TGTGCCAGCAGTTACTCGGGCAGCCCCGGTGGAAACACCATATATTTT. Its protein is CASSYSGSPGGNTIYF.

This clone was counted a few times. The gene calls are TRBV5-1 and TRBJ2-5; tentative D call: TRBD2 (5 bases). V was clipped by 0 bases and J by 2 bases, with 8 bases between them. The CDR3 is 14 residues long. Germline CDR1 reads SGHRS; CDR2 reads YFSETQ. The CDR3 bases are TGCGCCAGCAGCTTGGGGACTGGACAAGAGACCCAGTACTTC. It yields the protein CASSLGTGQETQYF.

This chain uses TRBV29-1 with TRBJ1-2; D is unclear. The CDR3 has 13 amino acids. Trimming took 4 bases from V and 4 from J, leaving 13 bases between them. The germline V gene has CDR1 SQVTM and CDR2 ANQGSEA. The CDR3 loop reads CSVALDPSYGYTF. The CDR3 DNA follows: TGCAGCGTTGCGTTAGACCCCAGCTATGGCTACACCTTC.

The chain couples TRBV11-2 to TRBJ2-3, with a tentative D call TRBD2 (7 bases). Germline loops: CDR1 SGHAT, CDR2 FQNNGV. Trimming cost V 4 bases and J 2 bases, with 13 bases left between them. This CDR3 is 15 amino acids long. CDR3 residues: CASSSYGGLTDTQYF. The CDR3 bases are TGTGCCAGCAGCTCGTACGGGGGGCTCACAGATACGCAGTATTTT. Filled out from reference TRBV11-2 and TRBJ2-3, the complete variable domain reads EAGVAQSPRYKIIEKRQSVAFWCNPISGHATLYWYQQILGQGPKLLIQFQNNGVVDDSQLPKDRFSAERLKGVDSTLKIQPAKLEDSAVYLCASSSYGGLTDTQYFGPGTRLTVL.